A selection of T cell receptor beta chains follows, all from one sample in a study of regulatory T cells in long-lasting Graves disease. One entry per CDR3 protein results from TCRdb running MiXCR on the multiplex PCR reads. The table has fewer than 400,000 distinct CDR3 sequences, 18% seen once. The sample in question was peripheral blood mononuclear cells (PBMCs), obtained at new diagnosis, from a patient treated with antithyroid drugs. The receptors come from a female donor with Graves disease. Both conserved end residues are part of each CDR3. The D gene is left open where the match is weak. For some rows the clone size is stated as once, few or many, or as a class when expanded; others skip it.

J,size,V,length,D,DNA,CDR3
TRBJ2-3,few,TRBV15,17,NA,TGTGCCACCAGCAGAGATTTACTCGCAACGCACACAGATACGCAGTATTTT,CATSRDLLATHTDTQYF
TRBJ1-4,many,TRBV12-3/TRBV12-4,15,NA,TGTGCCAGCAGTGCCTCAGGGGATAGCAGTGAAAAACTGTTTTTT,CASSASGDSSEKLFF
TRBJ1-5,many,TRBV18,13,NA,TGTGCCAGCTCACTCTTTAGCAATCAGCCCCAGCATTTT,CASSLFSNQPQHF
TRBJ1-2,many,TRBV28,17,TRBD1,TGTGCCAGCAGAACTGTCGGGACAGGGTATGGAAACTATGGCTACACCTTC,CASRTVGTGYGNYGYTF
TRBJ1-1,many,TRBV5-6,17,NA,TGTGCCAGCAGCTTCGCCGCGAAGTTGGAGATCAACACTGAAGCTTTCTTT,CASSFAAKLEINTEAFF
TRBJ2-7,many,TRBV20-1,11,NA,TGCAGTGCTCCAGCCCGGGACGAGCAGTACTTC,CSAPARDEQYF
TRBJ2-3,many,TRBV6-1,15,NA,TGTGCCAGCAGTCAACACGACGGGGGCACAGATACGCAGTATTTT,CASSQHDGGTDTQYF
TRBJ1-5,NA,TRBV19,18,NA,TGTGCCAGTACCCTACTCGGGGCAGGACATTATAGCAATCAGCCCCAGCATTTT,CASTLLGAGHYSNQPQHF
TRBJ2-1,NA,TRBV27,15,NA,TGTGCCAGCAGTTTATTCCAGGATTCCTACAATGAGCAGTTCTTC,CASSLFQDSYNEQFF
TRBJ2-5,many,TRBV27,15,NA,TGTGCCAGCAGTTTCCTCACTGGGAACGGAGAGACCCAGTACTTC,CASSFLTGNGETQYF
TRBJ1-5,few,TRBV19,15,NA,TGTGCCAGTAAGCTCGGGGGCGATGGCAATCAGCCCCAGCATTTT,CASKLGGDGNQPQHF
TRBJ2-1,many,TRBV20-1,15,NA,TGCAGTGCTAGACATCGAACGGGACCCTACAATGAGCAGTTCTTC,CSARHRTGPYNEQFF
TRBJ2-3,many,TRBV12-3/TRBV12-4,18,NA,TGTGCCAGCAGTTTCTTCCTGGGTGGCGGCTCTAGCACAGATACGCAGTATTTT,CASSFFLGGGSSTDTQYF
TRBJ1-1,many,TRBV27,13,NA,TGTGCCAGCAGTTTGTGGAGTAGCACTGAAGCTTTCTTT,CASSLWSSTEAFF
TRBJ2-2,NA,TRBV28,14,NA,TGTGCCAGCAGGTGGGGGCGTTACACCGGGGAGCTGTTTTTT,CASRWGRYTGELFF
TRBJ2-5,many,TRBV7-9,15,NA,TGTGCCAGCAGCTTATGGTCGCAGCTCCAAGAGACCCAGTACTTC,CASSLWSQLQETQYF
TRBJ1-1,NA,TRBV5-1,16,NA,TGCGCCAGCAGCTTGAGGGGGGGGACCTCAAACACTGAAGCTTTCTTT,CASSLRGGTSNTEAFF
TRBJ2-1,many,TRBV11-3,14,TRBD2,TGTGCCAGCAGCTTAGGGGAGGGATACAATGAGCAGTTCTTC,CASSLGEGYNEQFF
TRBJ2-6,many,TRBV11-3,15,NA,TGTGCCAGCAGCCCCCCCTCCTCTGGGGCCAACGTCCTGACTTTC,CASSPPSSGANVLTF
TRBJ1-2,NA,TRBV27,17,NA,TGTGCCAGCAGTTTAGGCTCCGAGGGAAAAGCTAACTATGGCTACACCTTC,CASSLGSEGKANYGYTF
TRBJ1-1,many,TRBV15,12,NA,TGTGCCACCAGCAGAGAAGGCCCTGAAGCTTTCTTT,CATSREGPEAFF
TRBJ1-2,many,TRBV27,14,NA,TGTGCCAGCACCCCATCGGGGGGAGTCTATGGCTACACCTTC,CASTPSGGVYGYTF
TRBJ2-3,many,TRBV24-1,14,TRBD1,TGTGCCACCAGTGGACAGGGGCTAACAGATACGCAGTATTTT,CATSGQGLTDTQYF
TRBJ1-5,NA,TRBV28,15,TRBD1,TGTGCCAGCAGTAAGGACAGGGGGAAGAATCAGCCCCAGCATTTT,CASSKDRGKNQPQHF
TRBJ1-1,many,TRBV7-9,13,NA,TGTGCCAGCAGCCTCCCGGGTCCGGTTGGAGCTTTCTTT,CASSLPGPVGAFF
TRBJ1-1,NA,TRBV20-1,12,NA,TGCAGTGTGGCAGGGTCTTCCACTGAAGCTTTCTTT,CSVAGSSTEAFF
TRBJ2-5,many,TRBV7-9,14,NA,TGTGCCAGCAGCTTAGGTACCGGCGGAGGGACCCAGTACTTC,CASSLGTGGGTQYF
TRBJ1-6,few,TRBV19,15,NA,TGTGCCAGTAGTATAACCGGGACTCAGAATTCACCCCTCCACTTT,CASSITGTQNSPLHF
TRBJ2-5,many,TRBV9,17,NA,TGTGCCAGCAGCGAGGGAGTTGGGCTAGCCTTCCAAGAGACCCAGTACTTC,CASSEGVGLAFQETQYF
TRBJ2-2,few,TRBV15,14,NA,TGTGCCACCAGCAGAGATAAAGGGCCCGGGGAGCTGTTTTTT,CATSRDKGPGELFF
TRBJ2-5,many,TRBV7-6,18,TRBD2,TGTGCCAGCACCATTACTAGCGGAGTAGGGCTCGTAGGCGAGACCCAGTACTTC,CASTITSGVGLVGETQYF
TRBJ2-1,many,TRBV27,19,NA,TGTGCCAGCAGTCGTTCTGCGGGCGGGGTCAACACGGGGTACAATGAGCAGTTCTTC,CASSRSAGGVNTGYNEQFF
TRBJ2-5,few,TRBV5-1,14,NA,TGCGCCAGCAGCAAGGGACATTTGGGAGAGACCCAGTACTTC,CASSKGHLGETQYF
TRBJ2-3,many,TRBV19,14,TRBD2,TGTGCCAGTGGAGCGGGAGGGCCCTTAGATACGCAGTATTTT,CASGAGGPLDTQYF
TRBJ2-3,many,TRBV5-4,16,TRBD2,TGTGCCAGCAGCCCAAGGGGCGGGGGGGCGATGGATACGCAGTATTTT,CASSPRGGGAMDTQYF
TRBJ2-3,many,TRBV20-1,14,TRBD2,TGCAGTGCTGGTAGCGGGAGGGCCCCAGATACGCAGTATTTT,CSAGSGRAPDTQYF
TRBJ1-4,NA,TRBV19,16,NA,TGTGCCAGTAGTCCCCATTTCCGGGTATCCAATGAAAACCTGTTTTTT,CASSPHFRVSNENLFF
TRBJ1-5,many,TRBV10-3,13,NA,TGTGCCACCTGGGGGGCAGGACGTCAGCCCCAGCATTTT,CATWGAGRQPQHF
TRBJ2-1,many,TRBV7-3,13,NA,TGTGCCAGCAGCCCTCCAGGGGAAAATGAGCAGTTCTTC,CASSPPGENEQFF
TRBJ1-5,few,TRBV6-1,15,NA,TGTGCCAGCAATGAGCGGGGCTCGTCCAATCAGCCCCAGCATTTT,CASNERGSSNQPQHF